This T cell receptor (beta chain) was sequenced for a study of metastatic and nonmetastatic thyroid tumors. Germline V gene data show CDR1 as SQVTM and CDR2 as ANQGSEA. V dropped 7 bases and J dropped 5 bases, with 11 bases sitting between them. The CDR3 runs to 11 residues. Regarding the study as a whole: Significantly greater TCR beta diversity was reportedly found in malignant thyroid tumors than in benign nodules (in blood and tumor).

Among the patients, none had received any treatment before thyroid surgery. Notes on this clone: Its cognate antigen is unknown.

Authors' data handling: The study built a papillary thyroid cancer distant-metastasis classifier from CDR3 differences across clinicopathological groups. MiXCR was used by TCRdb to re-call the PCR reads. None of the V and J calls come from the authors' own analysis; TCRdb made them. The table has 15,000 to 19,000 clones, 3% to 4% seen once; the top ten hold 23%. This receptor was taken from a female donor with papillary thyroid cancer or a benign thyroid nodule (not recorded which). Some clones in this sample may be carry-over from other donors' samples. Sequenced input: tumor tissue. This chain links TRBV29-1 with TRBJ1-1; D remains unclear. CDR3 DNA sequence: TGCAGCGCTTCTTGGGTGACTGAAGCTTTCTTT. Protein sequence: CSASWVTEAFF.